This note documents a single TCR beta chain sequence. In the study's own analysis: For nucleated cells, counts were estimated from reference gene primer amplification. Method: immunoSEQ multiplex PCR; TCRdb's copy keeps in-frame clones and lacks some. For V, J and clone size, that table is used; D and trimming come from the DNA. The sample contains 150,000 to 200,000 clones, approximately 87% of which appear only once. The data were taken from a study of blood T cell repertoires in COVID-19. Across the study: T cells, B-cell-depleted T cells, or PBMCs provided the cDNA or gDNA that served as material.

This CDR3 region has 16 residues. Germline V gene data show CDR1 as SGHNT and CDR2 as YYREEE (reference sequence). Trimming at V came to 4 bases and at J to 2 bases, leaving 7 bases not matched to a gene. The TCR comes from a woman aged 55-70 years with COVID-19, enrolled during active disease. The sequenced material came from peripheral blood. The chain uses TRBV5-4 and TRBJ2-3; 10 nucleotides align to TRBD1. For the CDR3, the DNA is TGTGCCAGCAGCCCGAGAAGACAGGGGGCCACAGATACGCAGTATTTT. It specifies CASSPRRQGATDTQYF.